This T cell receptor beta chain is drawn from a study of post-analysis software for immune sequencing data. Broader study findings: Normalized Chao1 diversity was significantly lower in multiple sclerosis patients than in controls.

With respect to this clonotype: Its target is unknown.

Incorporated into the TCR beta cDNA libraries were unique molecular identifiers, which served to reduce PCR and sequencing biases. MiXCR was run by TCRdb on the PCR reads, yielding one entry per CDR3 protein. The table lists hundreds of thousands of distinct CDR3 sequences, approximately 53% of them singletons. The origin of this receptor is a girl between 5 and 17 years old with multiple sclerosis. Sequenced sample: blood.

CDR3 in amino acids: CASSLGLAGALEQFF. DNA of the CDR3: TGTGCCAGCAGTTTGGGACTAGCGGGAGCCCTTGAGCAGTTCTTC. V is TRBV12-3 or TRBV12-4 and J is TRBJ2-1, with 14 nucleotides matching TRBD2. CDR3 length equals 15 residues. V shed 3 bases and J 9 bases; nucleotides not matched to a gene: 4.